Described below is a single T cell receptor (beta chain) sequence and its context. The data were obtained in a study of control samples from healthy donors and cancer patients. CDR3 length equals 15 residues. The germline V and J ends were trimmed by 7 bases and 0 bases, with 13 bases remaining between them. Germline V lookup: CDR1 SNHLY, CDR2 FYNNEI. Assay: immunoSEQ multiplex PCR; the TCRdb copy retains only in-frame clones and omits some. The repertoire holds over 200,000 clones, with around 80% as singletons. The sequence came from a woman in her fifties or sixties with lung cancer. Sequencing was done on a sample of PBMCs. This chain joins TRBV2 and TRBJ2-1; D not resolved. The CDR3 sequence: CASKSVSISYNEQFF. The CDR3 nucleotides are TGTGCCAGCAAATCAGTCTCGATCTCCTACAATGAGCAGTTCTTC.